The 26 T cell receptor beta chains reported below all come from one sample, sequenced in a study of spatial heterogeneity in lung cancer. Study findings and constraints: For expanded intratumoral alpha and beta TCRs, counts tracked tumor mutation counts.

Documented time point: sample taken at primary tumor resection. These TCRs are of unknown antigen specificity. TCRdb re-analysed the 5' RACE reads in MiXCR, keeping a single row per CDR3 protein. The repertoire holds under 7,000 distinct CDR3 sequences, with around 3.2% as singletons. The sequences come from lung tumor tissue, collected at surgery. The receptors shown here come from a male donor with early-stage non-small cell lung cancer.

This clonotype was observed many times. The chain links TRBV19 to TRBJ2-6; no firm D call. Germline-derived CDR1 and CDR2 are LNHDA and SQIVND (reference sequence). The CDR3 is 15 amino acids. V was clipped by 5 bases and J by 1 base, with 9 bases between them. The CDR3 here is CASSPLPSGANVLTF. As DNA, the CDR3 is TGTGCCAGTAGTCCCCTCCCTTCTGGGGCCAACGTCCTGACTTTC.

CDR3 DNA sequence: TGTGCCAGCAGCCAGGCCGCAGGGTACGAGCAGTACTTC. Its translation is CASSQAAGYEQYF. The chain has TRBV3-1 and TRBJ2-7, with a possible D match to TRBD1 (5 bases). Between the trimmed V and J ends, which lost 3 bases and 4 bases, there was a span of 10 bases. Germline values: CDR1 LGHDT, CDR2 YNNKEL (reference sequence). This CDR3 contains 13 residues.

This clonotype has ten or more counts. This chain joins TRBV9 and TRBJ2-2; 7 bases map to TRBD2. The CDR3 is made up of 15 amino acids. Germline CDR1 is SGDLS and CDR2 is YYNGEE. V trimming: 3 bases; J trimming: 3 bases; junction bases outside the gene matches: 5. CDR3 nucleotides: TGTGCCAGCAGCGAAAGGGGAGGGTACACCGGGGAGCTGTTTTTT. Its translation is CASSERGGYTGELFF.

In its sample, this clonotype is medium-sized (0.01 to 0.1%). The V call is TRBV7-9, the J call TRBJ1-2, with TRBD1 matching 10 bases. J gave up 3 bases and V 2 bases, and 18 bases lay outside the gene matches. The CDR3 spans 20 residues. The germline V gene encodes CDR1 SEHNR and CDR2 FQNEAQ (reference sequence). Here the CDR3 reads CASSLYPLGQGKRIDYGYTF. As DNA, the CDR3 is TGTGCCAGCAGCTTATATCCCCTGGGACAGGGGAAAAGGATCGACTATGGCTACACCTTC. Combining the CDR3 with reference TRBV7-9 and TRBJ1-2 gives the whole variable domain DTGVSQNPRHKITKRGQNVTFRCDPISEHNRLYWYRQTLGQGPEFLTYFQNEAQLEKSRLLSDRFSAERPKGSFSTLEIQRTEQGDSAMYLCASSLYPLGQGKRIDYGYTFGSGTRLTVV.

This clonotype ranks as medium-sized. The chain combines TRBV24-1 with TRBJ2-3, with TRBD1 matching 7 bases. CDR1 is KGHDR and CDR2 is SFDVKD in the germline V gene. The trim removed 4 bases at V and 2 bases at J, leaving 2 bases unmatched. There are 14 residues in the CDR3. In DNA form, the CDR3 reads TGTGCCACCAGTGAACAGGGGTACACAGATACGCAGTATTTT. It specifies CATSEQGYTDTQYF.

This rearrangement joins TRBV16 to TRBJ2-6; D remains unclear. V lost 2 bases to trimming and J lost 4 bases, with 9 bases between them. Germline V gene sequence: CDR1 KGHSY, CDR2 FQNENV. The CDR3 is 15 residues long. The CDR3 nucleotides are TGTGCCAGCAGCCAAGCGGATTCCGGGGCCAACGTCCTGACTTTC. Translated, it gives CASSQADSGANVLTF.

The table lists this clonotype with many counts. The chain carries TRBV4-1 and TRBJ2-1; 9 positions match TRBD2. CDR1 is MGHRA, CDR2 YSYEKL, per germline. The CDR3 runs 13 residues. After removal of 5 bases from V and 8 bases from J, the junction contained 4 bases not matched to a gene. Here the CDR3 reads CASSRAGGDEQFF. The CDR3 DNA sequence: TGCGCCAGCAGCAGAGCGGGGGGTGATGAGCAGTTCTTC.

This clonotype was picked up a small number of times. The chain carries TRBV5-1 and TRBJ2-7, with D possibly TRBD2 on 7 matching bases. The CDR3 runs to 15 residues. Germline values: CDR1 SGHRS, CDR2 YFSETQ. Trimming pared 5 bases from V and 2 bases from J, leaving 17 bases between. CDR3 residues: CASSPWGGPTYEQYF. The CDR3 DNA reads TGCGCCAGCAGTCCTTGGGGGGGCCCTACCTACGAGCAGTACTTC.

This clonotype was picked up a small number of times. V and J are TRBV29-1 and TRBJ2-5, with D perhaps matching TRBD1 (5 bases). The CDR3 is 12 residues long. The germline V gene has CDR1 SQVTM and CDR2 ANQGSEA. V dropped 3 bases and J dropped 2 bases, with 7 bases sitting between them. The CDR3 sequence: CSVETAQETQYF. CDR3 nucleotide sequence: TGCAGCGTTGAGACAGCTCAAGAGACCCAGTACTTC.

Many counts were recorded for this clonotype. V and J are TRBV12-3 or TRBV12-4 and TRBJ1-1; 10 nucleotides line up with TRBD1. V dropped 5 bases and J dropped 5; count of bases not matched to a gene: 5. The CDR3 loop spans 14 amino acids. The CDR3 DNA sequence: TGTGCCAGCAGTCCCCAGGACAGGGGGACTGAAGCTTTCTTT. It yields the protein CASSPQDRGTEAFF.

This clonotype showed up many times. The CDR3 region has the DNA TGCAGTGCCCGGAGAAAGGGACTAGCGGGAAGGATGAAGGTCTACAATGAGCAGTTCTTC. Protein: CSARRKGLAGRMKVYNEQFF. The chain recombines TRBV20-1 with TRBJ2-1; 13 nucleotides line up with TRBD2. This CDR3 has 20 amino acids. J lost 3 bases, V lost 6 bases, and 20 bases had no gene match. Germline V gene lookup returns CDR1 DFQATT and CDR2 SNEGSKA (reference sequence).

This clonotype was detected ten times or more. The V call is TRBV5-1, the J call TRBJ2-2, with D perhaps assigned TRBD1 or TRBD2 (6 bases each). Germline CDR1 SGHRS, CDR2 YFSETQ. This CDR3 region has 16 residues. With 3 bases removed from V and 5 bases from J, the gap between germline ends came to 17 bases. CDR3 coding DNA: TGCGCCAGCAGCTCCGGGACAACCCGGGGGACCGGGGAGCTGTTTTTT. Its protein product is CASSSGTTRGTGELFF.

At least ten counts were recorded for this clonotype. The chain is built from TRBV29-1 and TRBJ1-2; D is ambiguous. Trimming took off 2 bases at V and 4 bases at J, with 8 bases between the two ends. Germline CDR1 is SQVTM and CDR2 is ANQGSEA. CDR3 length: 12 residues. The CDR3 loop reads CSVEPAAYGYTF. CDR3 bases: TGCAGCGTTGAACCCGCGGCCTATGGCTACACCTTC.

This clonotype was seen a few times. This chain links TRBV6-1 with TRBJ1-4, with a tentative D call TRBD1 (6 bases). The CDR3 runs 18 residues. Per germline, CDR1 MNHNS and CDR2 SASEGT. V lost 1 base and J 7 bases, leaving 22 bases between the germline ends. The CDR3 protein is CASSEVGRGGAGREKLFF. Written as DNA, the CDR3 is TGTGCCAGCAGTGAAGTCGGAAGAGGGGGGGCTGGGCGTGAAAAACTGTTTTTT.

Sample share makes this clonotype medium-sized. The V call is TRBV5-6, the J call TRBJ2-1; D may be TRBD1 (5 bases). The CDR3 length is 17 residues. Trimming stripped 1 base from V and 0 bases from J, with 14 bases between. Per the germline V gene, CDR1 is SGHDT and CDR2 is YYEEEE. The CDR3 DNA sequence: TGTGCCAGCAGCTTGCTTGGTAGGGGAAGCTCCTACAATGAGCAGTTCTTC. Protein product: CASSLLGRGSSYNEQFF.

Comments on this clonotype: A read error may be the cause here, since a much bigger clone is one base away. The gene calls are TRBV29-1 and TRBJ1-2; tentatively, D is TRBD1 (6 bases). The germline CDR1 and CDR2 sequences are SQVTM and ANQGSEA. This CDR3 comprises 14 residues. The CDR3 here is CSVENRVGRDGYNF. The DNA for the CDR3 is TGCAGCGTCGAGAACAGGGTTGGTCGGGATGGCTACAACTTC. The full variable domain, rest sourced from reference TRBV29-1 and TRBJ1-2, is SAVISQKPSRDICQRGTSLTIQCQVDSQVTMMFWYRQQPGQSLTLIATANQGSEATYESGFVIDKFPISRPNLTFSTLTVSNMSPEDSSIYLCSVENRVGRDGYNFGSGTRLTVV.

This clonotype was seen repeatedly, ten times or more. V is TRBV27 and J is TRBJ2-5; 9 bases map to TRBD1. The V gene's germline CDR1 is MNHEY and CDR2 SMNVEV (reference sequence). This CDR3 comprises 15 residues. V lost 3 bases and J lost 5; bases outside the gene matches: 7. DNA of the CDR3: TGTGCCAGCAGTTTCGGGACAGGGCCCAGGGAGACCCAGTACTTC. It specifies CASSFGTGPRETQYF.

This clonotype is labeled as medium-sized. The chain combines TRBV4-1 with TRBJ2-7; D ambiguous. V dropped 1 base and J dropped 0 bases, with 7 bases sitting between them. The CDR3 length is 14 residues. The germline V gene has CDR1 MGHRA and CDR2 YSYEKL. The CDR3, as DNA: TGCGCCAGCAGCCAAGGAGACACCTCCTACGAGCAGTACTTC. Its protein is CASSQGDTSYEQYF.

This clonotype occurred many times. This chain joins TRBV20-1 and TRBJ1-5; unclear D gene. Germline V gene sequence: CDR1 DFQATT, CDR2 SNEGSKA (reference sequence). V was pared by 6 bases and J by 4 bases, with 10 bases between. CDR3 length equals 12 residues. CDR3 amino acids: CSAKMGNQPQHF. The CDR3 DNA reads as TGCAGTGCCAAAATGGGGAATCAGCCCCAGCATTTT.

The gene calls are TRBV3-1 and TRBJ2-5, with 9 nucleotides matching TRBD2. Looked up from germline, CDR1 is LGHDT and CDR2 is YNNKEL (reference sequence). The CDR3 loop spans 16 amino acids. V was pared by 3 bases and J by 1 base, with 6 bases of the junction left unmatched. For the CDR3, the DNA is TGTGCCAGCAGCCACGGACTAGCGAGCCGCCAAGAGACCCAGTACTTC. It translates to CASSHGLASRQETQYF.

This clonotype was observed a handful of times. A clone one base away is much larger, so this may be a read error. The gene calls are TRBV20-1 and TRBJ1-2; D possibly corresponds to TRBD1 (5 bases). CDR3 length: 13 amino acids. CDR1 and CDR2 (germline): DFQATT, SNEGSKA (reference sequence). As DNA, the CDR3 is TGCAGTGCTAGAGACTCAGGGAGGGGTGGCTACAACTTC. Amino acid sequence: CSARDSGRGGYNF.

This clonotype has ten or more counts. V usage is TRBV6-6 and J usage is TRBJ2-3, with D possibly being TRBD1 (5 bases). Germline-derived CDR1 and CDR2 are MNHNY and SVGAGI (reference sequence). The CDR3 totals 16 residues. Trimming took off 3 bases at V and 3 bases at J, with 16 bases between the two ends. The CDR3, as DNA: TGTGCCAGCAGTTATTTAGGGGCGATGGGTACAGATACGCAGTATTTT. Amino acids: CASSYLGAMGTDTQYF.

In this sample, this clonotype turned up many times. The chain joins TRBV14 to TRBJ2-3, with 10 bases aligning to TRBD2. The V gene's germline CDR1 is SGHDN and CDR2 FVKESK. This CDR3 region has 21 residues. The V gene end was trimmed by 5 bases and the J gene end by 6 bases; junction bases not matched to a gene: 26. The CDR3 loop is CASSSLFKVALAGVMYDTQYF. In DNA form, the CDR3 reads TGTGCCAGCAGCAGCCTCTTTAAAGTCGCCCTAGCGGGAGTAATGTACGATACGCAGTATTTT.

This clonotype was counted many times. This sequence joins TRBV7-8 and TRBJ1-5; D remains unclear. The germline CDR1 and CDR2 sequences are SGHVS and FQNEAQ. V gave up 2 bases and J gave up 0 bases, with 8 bases separating them. CDR3 length equals 15 residues. The CDR3 DNA reads as TGTGCCAGCAGCTTAACACAGAATAGCAATCAGCCCCAGCATTTT. Encoded protein: CASSLTQNSNQPQHF.

The chain is built from TRBV30 and TRBJ2-1, with a possible D match to TRBD2 (5 bases). The CDR3 is 13 residues long. The V gene's germline CDR1 is GTSNPN and CDR2 SVGIG (reference sequence). Trimming stripped 0 bases from V and 9 bases from J, with 12 bases between. CDR3 nucleotides: TGTGCCTGGAGTGTACGAAGAAGCGGTGAGCAGTTCTTC. Its translation: CAWSVRRSGEQFF.

This clonotype is medium-sized. This rearrangement joins TRBV29-1 to TRBJ2-3; D gene ambiguous. The V gene's germline CDR1 is SQVTM and CDR2 ANQGSEA. The ends were cut back, 1 base at V and 0 bases at J, with 5 bases in the middle. The CDR3 is made up of 13 amino acids. The CDR3 DNA sequence: TGCAGCGTTGAAGGCCAGAGCACAGATACGCAGTATTTT. Its protein product is CSVEGQSTDTQYF.